This paragraph covers one T cell receptor beta chain sequence. In the study's own analysis: Amplification of reference gene primers was used by the study to estimate nucleated cell counts. TCRdb keeps only in-frame clones here, not all; method: immunoSEQ multiplex PCR. V, J and clone size are those of that table, while D and trimming were read from the DNA. Of about 39,000 clones listed, just under 95% are singletons. The source of the sample is a study of blood T cell repertoires in COVID-19. The wider study: The United States, Italy and Spain were the sources of the acute and convalescent COVID-19 samples. The analysed material was cDNA or gDNA that came from T cells, B-cell-depleted T cells, or PBMCs.

The CDR3 is 13 residues long. Per germline, CDR1 KGHSH and CDR2 LQKENI. V was cut by 2 bases and J by 3 bases, with 8 bases left in between. The material sequenced was peripheral blood. The chain has TRBV18 and TRBJ2-7; weak D call: TRBD1 (6 bases). The receptor comes from a human donor with active COVID-19. The donor label of this sample is uncertain. The CDR3 nucleotides are TGTGCCAGCTCACCAGGGACAAACTACGAGCAGTACTTC. Residues: CASSPGTNYEQYF.